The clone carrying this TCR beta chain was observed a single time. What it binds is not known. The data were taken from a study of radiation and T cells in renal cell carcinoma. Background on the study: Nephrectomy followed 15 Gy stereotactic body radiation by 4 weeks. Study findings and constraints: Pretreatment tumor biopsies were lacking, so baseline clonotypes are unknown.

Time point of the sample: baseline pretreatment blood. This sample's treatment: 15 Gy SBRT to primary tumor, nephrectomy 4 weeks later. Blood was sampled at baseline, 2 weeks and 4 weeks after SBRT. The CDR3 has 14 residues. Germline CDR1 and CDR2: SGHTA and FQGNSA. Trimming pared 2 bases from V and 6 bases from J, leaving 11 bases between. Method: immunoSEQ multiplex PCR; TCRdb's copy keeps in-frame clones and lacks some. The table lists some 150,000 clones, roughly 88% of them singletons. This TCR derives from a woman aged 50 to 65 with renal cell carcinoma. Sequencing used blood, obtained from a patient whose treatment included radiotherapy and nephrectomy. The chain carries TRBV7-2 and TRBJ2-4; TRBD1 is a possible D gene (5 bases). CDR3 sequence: CASSLSQGVNIQYF. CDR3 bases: TGTGCCAGCAGCTTATCGCAGGGTGTAAACATTCAGTACTTC.